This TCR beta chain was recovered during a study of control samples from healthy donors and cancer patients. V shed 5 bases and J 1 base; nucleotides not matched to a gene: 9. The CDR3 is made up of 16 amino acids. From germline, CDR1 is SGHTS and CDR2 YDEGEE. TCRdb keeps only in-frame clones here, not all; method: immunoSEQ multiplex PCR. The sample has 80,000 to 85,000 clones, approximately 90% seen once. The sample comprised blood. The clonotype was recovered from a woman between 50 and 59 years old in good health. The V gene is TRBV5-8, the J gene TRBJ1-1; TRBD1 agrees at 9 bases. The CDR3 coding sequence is TGTGCCAGCAGATATGGGACAGGGAGTGGGAACACTGAAGCTTTCTTT. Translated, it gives CASRYGTGSGNTEAFF. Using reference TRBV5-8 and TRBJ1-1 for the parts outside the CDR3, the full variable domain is EAGVTQSPTHLIKTRGQQATLRCSPISGHTSVYWYQQALGLGLQFLLWYDEGEERNRGNFPPRFSGRQFPNYSSELNVNALELEDSALYLCASRYGTGSGNTEAFFGQGTRLTVV.